The clone carrying this TCR beta chain was counted once. This record belongs to a study of control samples from healthy donors and cancer patients. Trimming took off 0 bases at V and 6 bases at J, with 17 bases between the two ends. CDR3 length equals 17 residues. CDR1 is LGHNA, CDR2 YSLEER, per germline. Only in-frame clones appear in the TCRdb table, and some are missing; sequencing was by immunoSEQ multiplex PCR. Among approximately 150,000 clones, under 95% were seen once, and the ten largest hold 10% to 15%. This rearrangement joins TRBV4-3 to TRBJ1-4; tentative D call: TRBD1 (5 bases). The specimen sequenced was blood. The TCR sequence derives from a middle-aged man in good health. CDR3 residues: CASSQDLGPGGDEKLFF. CDR3 nucleotides: TGCGCCAGCAGCCAAGATCTCGGGCCCGGGGGGGATGAAAAACTGTTTTTT.